The clone carrying this TCR beta chain was detected once. Its cognate antigen is unknown. This CDR3 contains 13 residues. V was clipped by 5 bases and J by 3 bases, with 6 bases between them. CDR1 and CDR2 from the germline V gene are SGHRS and YFSETQ. The entry originates in a study of T cell responses to AZD1222 COVID-19 vaccine. The assay was immunoSEQ multiplex PCR, and TCRdb's table has in-frame clones only and misses some. The sample lists some 78,000 clones; 83% were seen once. Findings and caveats of the study: Most donors were white British and more were female, and clonal diversity was possibly underestimated.

This specimen was peripheral blood, taken 28 days after the second AZD1222 dose. This receptor was identified in an adult who received the AZD1222 COVID-19 vaccine. V is TRBV5-1 and J is TRBJ1-6; no clear D gene. In DNA form, the CDR3 reads TGCGCCAGCAGTCCAGACTATAATTCACCCCTCCACTTT. As protein: CASSPDYNSPLHF. The variable domain in full, completed from reference TRBV5-1 and TRBJ1-6, reads KAGVTQTPRYLIKTRGQQVTLSCSPISGHRSVSWYQQTPGQGLQFLFEYFSETQRNKGNFPGRFSGRQFSNSRSEMNVSTLELGDSALYLCASSPDYNSPLHFGNGTRLTVT.